The text below deals with one T cell receptor (beta chain). Its target is not known. These data belong to a study of blood T cells in healthy people across ages. Study-level points and caveats: Long-lived donors exceeded aged donors in naive CD4+ cells and diversity. A roughly linear age-dependent decrease characterized TCR beta diversity per million T cells.

CDR1 is SGHDN and CDR2 is FVKESK in the germline V gene. The CDR3 has 15 amino acids. Using a J-beta primer mix together with a sample-barcoded 5' primer, a second PCR was run for roughly 6 to 12 cycles. Unique molecular identifiers of 12 random nucleotides labeled each cDNA. Using its own MiXCR run on the 5' RACE reads, TCRdb lists one record per CDR3 protein. The data contain hundreds of thousands of distinct CDR3 sequences, just over 55% of them singletons. This clonotype was sampled from a middle-aged man in good health. The source material was blood. The chain joins TRBV14 to TRBJ2-7; no firm D call. The DNA matches TRBJ2-5 better at its end, which makes the J call doubtful. The CDR3 reads CASSQPALAGETQYF. The CDR3 DNA is TGTGCCAGCAGCCAACCGGCATTAGCCGGGGAGACCCAGTACTTC.